This T cell receptor beta chain is from a study of CD8 T cells in ankylosing spondylitis. Study outcomes and limitations: As reported, disease-linked clones showed significant enrichment in matched ankylosing spondylitis synovial fluid. Roughly eight highly homologous variants made up a TCR beta motif that seemed to typify ankylosing spondylitis blood. A CD8+ phenotype characterized the disease-linked clones, which were relatively rare in peripheral blood.

This clonotype was detected ten times or more. No antigen is known for it. Quantitative molecular-barcoded 5'-RACE generated the TCR beta libraries. TCRdb recomputed calls from the 5' RACE reads with MiXCR, one row per CDR3 protein. The sample carries 750,000 to 850,000 distinct CDR3 sequences, 10% to 15% recorded once. Trimming took 3 bases from V and 4 from J, leaving 3 bases between them. Germline CDR1 and CDR2: ENHRY and SYGVKD. The CDR3 extends over 11 amino acids. Sequences were obtained from blood, either unsorted or a sorted T cell fraction (not recorded which). The chain couples TRBV10-3 to TRBJ2-5; D is ambiguous. The origin of this receptor is a male donor with ankylosing spondylitis. DNA for the CDR3: TGTGCCATCAGTGAACGAGAGACCCAGTACTTC. Translation: CAISERETQYF.